By share, the clone carrying this TCR beta chain ranks as medium-sized. Its matching antigen is unknown. TCRdb itself ran the 5' RACE reads through MiXCR, one entry per CDR3 protein. The sample includes about 2,300 distinct CDR3 sequences, roughly 13% of them seen just once. The time point: sample taken at primary tumor resection. V gave up 0 bases and J gave up 6 bases; unmatched junction bases: 4. The CDR3 runs to 15 residues. In germline, CDR1 is SGDLS, CDR2 YYNGEE. The data originate from a study of spatial heterogeneity in lung cancer. Study outcomes and limitations: Tumor mutation counts were tracked by expanded intratumoral alpha and beta TCR counts.

The material was lung tumor tissue, obtained at surgery. The chain couples TRBV9 to TRBJ2-1; 9 nucleotides agree with TRBD2. This receptor was taken from a male donor with early-stage non-small cell lung cancer. CDR3: CASSVGRGGFNEQFF. CDR3 sequence (DNA): TGTGCCAGCAGCGTAGGGCGGGGGGGTTTCAATGAGCAGTTCTTC.